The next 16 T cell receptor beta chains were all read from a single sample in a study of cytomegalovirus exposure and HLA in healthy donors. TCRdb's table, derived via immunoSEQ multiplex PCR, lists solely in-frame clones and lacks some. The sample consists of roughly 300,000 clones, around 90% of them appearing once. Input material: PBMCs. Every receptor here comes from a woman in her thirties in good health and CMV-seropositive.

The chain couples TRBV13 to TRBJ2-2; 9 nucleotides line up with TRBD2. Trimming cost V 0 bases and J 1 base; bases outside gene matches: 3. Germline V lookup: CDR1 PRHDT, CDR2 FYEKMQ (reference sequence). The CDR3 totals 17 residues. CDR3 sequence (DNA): TGTGCCAGCAGCTTAGGTAGCGGGGGATGGAACACCGGGGAGCTGTTTTTT. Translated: CASSLGSGGWNTGELFF.

The CDR3 spells CASSLRGLNQETQYF. The CDR3 bases are TGTGCCAGCAGCTTACGGGGGCTGAACCAAGAGACCCAGTACTTC. This chain connects TRBV7-6 to TRBJ2-5; perhaps D is TRBD1 or TRBD2 (6 bases each). The germline gives CDR1 SGHVS, CDR2 FNYEAQ. The germline V and J ends were trimmed by 2 bases and 0 bases, with 10 bases remaining between them. The CDR3 totals 15 residues.

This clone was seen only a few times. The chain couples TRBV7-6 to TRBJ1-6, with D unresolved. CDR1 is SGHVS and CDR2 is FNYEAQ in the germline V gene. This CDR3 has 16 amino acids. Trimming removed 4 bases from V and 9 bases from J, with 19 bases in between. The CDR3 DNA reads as TGTGCCAGCAGCTCCGCACCCGGACCACCATTTTCACCCCTCCACTTT. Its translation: CASSSAPGPPFSPLHF.

This CDR3 is CASSPENTGELFF. The CDR3 region has the DNA TGTGCCAGCAGCCCGGAGAACACCGGGGAGCTGTTTTTT. The chain recombines TRBV5-6 with TRBJ2-2, with D uncertain. This CDR3 comprises 13 residues. The V gene's germline CDR1 is SGHDT and CDR2 YYEEEE. Trimming cost V 4 bases and J 1 base, with 5 bases left between them.

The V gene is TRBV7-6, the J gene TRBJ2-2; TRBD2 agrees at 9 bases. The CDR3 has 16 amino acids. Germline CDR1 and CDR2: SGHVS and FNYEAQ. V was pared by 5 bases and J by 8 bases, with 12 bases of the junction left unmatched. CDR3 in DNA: TGTGCCAGCAGCCCCGGAGCGGGGGGTGTTTTAGGGGAGCTGTTTTTT. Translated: CASSPGAGGVLGELFF.

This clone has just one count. CDR3 DNA: TGTGCCAGCAGCTTCCGGGACCTTCTATCCTACGAGCAGTACTTC. This encodes CASSFRDLLSYEQYF. V gene TRBV7-2 combines with J gene TRBJ2-7; possibly TRBD1 or TRBD2 for D (5 bases each). Germline lookup yields CDR1 SGHTA and CDR2 FQGNSA. CDR3 length: 15 residues. V shed 3 bases and J shed 1 base, with 13 bases lying between them. The whole variable domain, filled in from reference TRBV7-2 and TRBJ2-7, reads GAGVSQSPSNKVTEKGKDVELRCDPISGHTALYWYRQSLGQGLEFLIYFQGNSAPDKSGLPSDRFSAERTGGSVSTLTIQRTQQEDSAVYLCASSFRDLLSYEQYFGPGTRLTVT.

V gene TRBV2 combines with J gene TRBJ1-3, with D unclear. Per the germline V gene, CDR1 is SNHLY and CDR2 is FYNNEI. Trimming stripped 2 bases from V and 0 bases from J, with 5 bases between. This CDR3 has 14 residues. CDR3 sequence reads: CASSELDSGNTIYF. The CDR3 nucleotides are TGTGCCAGCAGTGAACTGGACTCTGGAAACACCATATATTTT.

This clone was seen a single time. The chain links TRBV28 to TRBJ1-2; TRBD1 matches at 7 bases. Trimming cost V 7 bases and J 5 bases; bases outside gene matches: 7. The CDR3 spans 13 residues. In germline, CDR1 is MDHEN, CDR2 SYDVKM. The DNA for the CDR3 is TGTGCCAGCACCATTCCAGGGGGTTATGGCTACACCTTC. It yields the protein CASTIPGGYGYTF.

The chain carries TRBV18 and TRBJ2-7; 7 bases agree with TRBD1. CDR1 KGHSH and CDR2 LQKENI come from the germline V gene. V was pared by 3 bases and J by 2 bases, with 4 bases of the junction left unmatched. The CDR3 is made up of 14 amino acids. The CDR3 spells CASSPRQGTYEQYF. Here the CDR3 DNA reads TGTGCCAGCTCACCCCGACAGGGAACCTACGAGCAGTACTTC. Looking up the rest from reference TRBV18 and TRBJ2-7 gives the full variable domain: NAGVMQNPRHLVRRRGQEARLRCSPMKGHSHVYWYRQLPEEGLKFMVYLQKENIIDESGMPKERFSAEFPKEGPSILRIQQVVRGDSAAYFCASSPRQGTYEQYFGPGTRLTVT.

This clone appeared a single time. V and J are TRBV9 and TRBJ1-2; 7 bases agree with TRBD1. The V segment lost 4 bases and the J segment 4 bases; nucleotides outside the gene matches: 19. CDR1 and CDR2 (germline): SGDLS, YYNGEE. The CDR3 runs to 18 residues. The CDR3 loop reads CASSPFSTGTARSYGYTF. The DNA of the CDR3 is TGTGCCAGCAGCCCCTTTTCAACCGGGACAGCAAGATCCTATGGCTACACCTTC.

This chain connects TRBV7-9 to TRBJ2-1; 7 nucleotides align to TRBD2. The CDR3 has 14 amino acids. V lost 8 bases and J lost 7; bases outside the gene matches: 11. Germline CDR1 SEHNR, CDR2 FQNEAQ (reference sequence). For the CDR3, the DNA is TGTGCCAGCTACTCTGGGGACTATTTTAATGAGCAGTTCTTC. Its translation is CASYSGDYFNEQFF. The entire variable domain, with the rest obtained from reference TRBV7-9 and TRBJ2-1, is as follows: DTGVSQNPRHKITKRGQNVTFRCDPISEHNRLYWYRQTLGQGPEFLTYFQNEAQLEKSRLLSDRFSAERPKGSFSTLEIQRTEQGDSAMYLCASYSGDYFNEQFFGPGTRLTVL.

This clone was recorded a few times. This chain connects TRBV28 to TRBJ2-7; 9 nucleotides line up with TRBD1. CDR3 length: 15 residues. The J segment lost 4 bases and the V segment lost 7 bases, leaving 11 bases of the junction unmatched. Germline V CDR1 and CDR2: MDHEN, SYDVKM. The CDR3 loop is CASNPTGTGRYEQYF. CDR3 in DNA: TGTGCCAGCAATCCGACCGGGACAGGGAGGTACGAGCAGTACTTC.

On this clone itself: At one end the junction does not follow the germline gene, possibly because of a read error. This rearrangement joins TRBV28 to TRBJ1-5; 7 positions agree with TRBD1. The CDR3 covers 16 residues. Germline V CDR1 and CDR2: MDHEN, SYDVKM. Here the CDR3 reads CASSLSTTGINQPQHF. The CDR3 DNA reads TGTGCCAGCAGCTTATCCACGACAGGGATCAATCAGCCCCAGCATTTT.

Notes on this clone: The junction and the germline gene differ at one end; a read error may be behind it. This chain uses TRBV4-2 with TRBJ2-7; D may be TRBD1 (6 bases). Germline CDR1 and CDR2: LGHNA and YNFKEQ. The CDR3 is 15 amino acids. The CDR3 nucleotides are TGTGCCAGCAGCCAAGAAGCAGGGGCCTCCTCCGAGCAGTACTTC. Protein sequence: CASSQEAGASSEQYF.

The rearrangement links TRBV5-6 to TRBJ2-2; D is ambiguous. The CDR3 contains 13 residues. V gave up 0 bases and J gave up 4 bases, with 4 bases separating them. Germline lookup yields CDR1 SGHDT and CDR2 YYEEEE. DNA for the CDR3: TGTGCCAGCAGCTTGGGGTCCACCGGGGAGCTGTTTTTT. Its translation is CASSLGSTGELFF.

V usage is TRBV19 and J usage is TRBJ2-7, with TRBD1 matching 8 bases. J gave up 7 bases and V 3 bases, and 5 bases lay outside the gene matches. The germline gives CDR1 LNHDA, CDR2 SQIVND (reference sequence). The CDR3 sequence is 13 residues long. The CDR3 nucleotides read TGTGCCAGTAGTATCCAGGGGGCCCGGGAGCAGTACTTC. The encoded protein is CASSIQGAREQYF.